This T cell receptor (beta chain) was captured in a study of blood T cells in healthy people across ages. Overall study context: About one barcoded beta molecule per two T cells came from capture by template switching.

Study conclusions and caveats: Both higher diversity and more naive CD4+ cells marked long-lived donors when set against aged donors.

Concerning this clonotype: No antigen is known for it.

A second PCR, run for about 7 to 12 cycles, used a sample-barcoded 5' primer plus a J-beta primer mix. TCRdb fed the 5' RACE reads into MiXCR, producing one record per CDR3 protein. Of 1.4 million to 1.5 million distinct CDR3 sequences listed, 42% were seen once; the top ten hold around 8%. Trimming stripped 5 bases from V and 5 bases from J, with 12 bases between. Per germline, CDR1 SGHVS and CDR2 FQNEAQ. The CDR3 is 13 residues long. Per sample, no less than 5.5 micrograms of total RNA were extracted. This receptor was obtained from a woman aged 18-35 years in good health. Material for sequencing was blood. The chain joins TRBV7-8 to TRBJ2-5, with D unclear. CDR3 in amino acids: CASSVGPMETQYF. DNA for the CDR3: TGTGCCAGCAGCGTAGGCCCCATGGAGACCCAGTACTTC.